These 27 T cell receptor beta chains share one sample of origin, sequenced in a study of T cells in Graves' hyperthyroidism and ophthalmopathy. The investigators amplified TCR beta CDR3 regions from RNA transcripts. Carried out on the TCR CDR3, a first-round RT-PCR used the HTBI primer set. TCRdb re-called the multiplex PCR reads through MiXCR, storing one row per CDR3 protein. The repertoire consists of under 600,000 distinct CDR3 sequences, with around 15% occurring once and the leading ten covering around 3.5%. Sequenced: blood. These receptors came from a woman in her forties with Graves' ophthalmopathy.

A note on this clonotype: It may be a read error: a sequence one base away is much more abundant. V gene TRBV3-1 combines with J gene TRBJ1-2, with D tentatively TRBD1 (5 bases). Germline-derived CDR1 and CDR2 are LGHDT and YNNKEL (reference sequence). The CDR3 consists of 13 residues. The ends were cut back, 1 base at V and 6 bases at J, with 9 bases in the middle. CDR3 region: CASSQGAGHGYTF. For the CDR3, the DNA is TGTGCCAGCAGCCAAGGGGCGGGGCATGGCTACACCTTC.

V and J are TRBV6-5 and TRBJ1-6, with D maybe TRBD1 (5 bases). The germline CDR1 and CDR2 sequences are MNHEY and SVGAGI. CDR3 length: 19 amino acids. V gave up 0 bases and J gave up 8 bases, with 23 bases separating them. The CDR3 region has the DNA TGTGCCAGCAGTTACTCCCCACGCTTTCCGGGACGGGGGGATTCACCCCTCCACTTT. This sequence encodes CASSYSPRFPGRGDSPLHF.

This clonotype was seen more than once but under ten times. V usage is TRBV28 and J usage is TRBJ2-2, with a weak D call TRBD1 (5 bases). The germline gives CDR1 MDHEN, CDR2 SYDVKM. V lost 8 bases, J lost 2 bases, and 15 bases lay in between. This CDR3 spans 15 amino acids. CDR3 in amino acids: CASGLNWGNTGELFF. In DNA form, the CDR3 reads TGTGCCAGCGGCTTGAATTGGGGCAACACCGGGGAGCTGTTTTTT.

This clonotype has at least ten counts. V gene TRBV18 combines with J gene TRBJ2-5; weak D call: TRBD1 (5 bases). The CDR3 is 14 residues long. CDR1 and CDR2 (germline): KGHSH, LQKENI. With 3 bases removed from V and 4 bases from J, the gap between germline ends came to 12 bases. CDR3 in DNA: TGTGCCAGCTCACCGTCGAGGCAGGGAGAGACCCAGTACTTC. Protein product: CASSPSRQGETQYF.

V usage is TRBV12-3 or TRBV12-4 and J usage is TRBJ2-1; 14 nucleotides align to TRBD2. V lost 7 bases to trimming and J lost 4 bases; unmatched junction nucleotides: 3. There are 15 residues in the CDR3. The CDR3 sequence: CASTRLAGGYNEQFF. As DNA, the CDR3 is TGTGCCAGCACCAGACTAGCGGGAGGGTACAATGAGCAGTTCTTC.

As to this clonotype: Relative to the germline gene, one junction end is altered; a read error may explain this. The chain couples TRBV20-1 to TRBJ2-5, with D perhaps matching TRBD1 (6 bases). The CDR3 consists of 13 residues. Looked up from germline, CDR1 is DFQATT and CDR2 is SNEGSKA (reference sequence). Here the CDR3 reads CSASRGLQETQHF. The CDR3 nucleotides read TGCAGTGCTAGCAGGGGCCTACAAGAGACCCAGCACTTC.

This clonotype was seen more than once but under ten times. The V gene is TRBV2, the J gene TRBJ1-5; weak D call: TRBD1 (5 bases). V was cut by 5 bases and J by 1 base, with 12 bases left in between. Germline V gives CDR1 SNHLY, CDR2 FYNNEI. The CDR3 consists of 15 residues. DNA for the CDR3: TGTGCCAGCAGTTGGGCCGGGGGGAGCAATCAGCCCCAGCATTTT. This gives the protein CASSWAGGSNQPQHF.

This sequence joins TRBV12-3 or TRBV12-4 and TRBJ1-2; no reliable D call. The germline V and J ends were trimmed by 2 bases and 0 bases, with 13 bases remaining between them. The CDR3 is made up of 16 amino acids. Written as DNA, the CDR3 is TGTGCCAGCAGTTTAAACCTTCGTGCAGCTAACTATGGCTACACCTTC. Its translation is CASSLNLRAANYGYTF.

This clonotype was found a few times. The chain links TRBV6-2 or TRBV6-3 to TRBJ2-5; tentative D call: TRBD2 (6 bases). V was trimmed by 8 bases and J by 2 bases, leaving 15 bases between them. The germline V gene encodes CDR1 MNHEY and CDR2 SVGEGT. The CDR3 sequence is 14 residues long. CDR3 bases: TGTGCCAGCGTAGGACGGGGACTGCAAGAGACCCAGTACTTC. This gives the protein CASVGRGLQETQYF.

The chain is built from TRBV11-2 and TRBJ2-3; TRBD2 matches at 8 bases. This CDR3 contains 15 residues. The V and J ends lost 6 bases and 0 bases, in that order; junction bases with no gene match: 5. Germline CDR1 SGHAT, CDR2 FQNNGV. The CDR3 sequence is CASRHLAGSTDTQYF. DNA of the CDR3: TGTGCCAGCAGGCACCTAGCGGGCAGCACAGATACGCAGTATTTT.

With respect to this clonotype: One base away lies a much larger clone, so this may be a sequencing read error. V and J are TRBV27 and TRBJ2-3; no definite D call. Germline loops: CDR1 MNHEY, CDR2 SMNVEV (reference sequence). The CDR3 is 16 residues long. CDR3 sequence reads: CAGSSRARRRTDTQYF. CDR3 bases: TGTGCCGGCAGTTCCCGGGCCCGGCGGCGCACAGATACGCAGTATTTT.

This clonotype was counted ten times or more. The chain has TRBV6-1 and TRBJ2-7; D uncertain. In germline, CDR1 is MNHNS, CDR2 SASEGT. This CDR3 has 13 residues. Trimming took off 6 bases at V and 3 bases at J, with 12 bases between the two ends. As DNA, the CDR3 is TGTGCCAGCAGACCCCTGGGAAGCTACGAGCAGTACTTC. The encoded protein is CASRPLGSYEQYF.

This clonotype was seen a handful of times. The chain employs TRBV18 and TRBJ1-2, with TRBD1 matching over 8 bases. The CDR3 is 17 residues long. V lost 3 bases to trimming and J lost 2 bases; unmatched junction nucleotides: 11. The germline CDR1 and CDR2 sequences are KGHSH and LQKENI. The CDR3 loop reads CASSPTESRQGNYGYTF. The CDR3 DNA is TGTGCCAGCTCACCCACGGAATCAAGACAGGGGAACTATGGCTACACCTTC.

The J gene is TRBJ2-3, the V gene TRBV20-1; a weak D match, TRBD2 (5 bases). V gave up 1 base and J gave up 5 bases, with 13 bases separating them. This CDR3 contains 14 residues. Germline V gene data show CDR1 as DFQATT and CDR2 as SNEGSKA (reference sequence). The CDR3 protein is CSARGGGPGDTQYF. The CDR3 nucleotides read TGCAGTGCTAGAGGTGGAGGCCCTGGAGATACGCAGTATTTT.

Many counts were recorded for this clonotype. The CDR3 spells CASSFGSGSYNEQFF. CDR3 DNA sequence: TGTGCCAGCAGCTTCGGGTCAGGCTCCTACAATGAGCAGTTCTTC. The chain employs TRBV11-2 and TRBJ2-1; D gene unclear. CDR3 length: 15 residues. Germline V CDR1 and CDR2: SGHAT, FQNNGV. V lost 3 bases to trimming and J lost 0 bases, with 9 bases between them.

There are many counts of this clonotype. V and J are TRBV2 and TRBJ1-6; D perhaps matches TRBD1 (6 bases). Trimming cost V 7 bases and J 10 bases, with 14 bases left between them. CDR1 and CDR2 (germline): SNHLY, FYNNEI. The CDR3 is 13 residues long. CDR3 in amino acids: CASKRDTGSPLHF. The CDR3 region has the DNA TGTGCCAGCAAACGGGACACCGGATCACCCCTCCACTTT. The entire variable domain, with the rest obtained from reference TRBV2 and TRBJ1-6, is as follows: EPEVTQTPSHQVTQMGQEVILRCVPISNHLYFYWYRQILGQKVEFLVSFYNNEISEKSEIFDDQFSVERPDGSNFTLKIRSTKLEDSAMYFCASKRDTGSPLHFGNGTRLTVT.

This clonotype has ten or more counts. This chain connects TRBV2 to TRBJ2-1; D is ambiguous. The CDR3 is 15 amino acids. The germline gives CDR1 SNHLY, CDR2 FYNNEI. V lost 4 bases and J 5 bases, leaving 15 bases between the germline ends. CDR3 bases: TGTGCCAGCAGTGTTCGGGCCACAAGAAACAATGAGCAGTTCTTC. Translating gives CASSVRATRNNEQFF.

This clonotype was seen more than once but under ten times. V usage is TRBV19 and J usage is TRBJ2-1; 9 bases agree with TRBD1. J was trimmed by 0 bases and V by 7 bases; bases with no gene match: 16. CDR3 size: 19 residues. Germline assignment: CDR1 LNHDA and CDR2 SQIVND (reference sequence). CDR3 nucleotides: TGTGCCAGTACCCTCAGGGGACAGGGTCTATTGAGCTCCTACAATGAGCAGTTCTTC. Its translation is CASTLRGQGLLSSYNEQFF.

This clonotype was detected ten times or more. The chain links TRBV7-2 to TRBJ2-1, with D perhaps TRBD2 (6 bases). From germline, CDR1 is SGHTA and CDR2 FQGNSA. V was clipped by 5 bases and J by 4 bases, with 18 bases between them. The length of the CDR3 is 16 residues. Here the CDR3 DNA reads TGTGCCAGCAGCAGGAGTACCGGGGGAGCTTACAATGAGCAGTTCTTC. Amino acids: CASSRSTGGAYNEQFF.

The chain employs TRBV7-9 and TRBJ2-1; unclear D gene. Trimming removed 4 bases at V and 5 bases at J, with 6 bases between. The germline V gene has CDR1 SEHNR and CDR2 FQNEAQ (reference sequence). CDR3 length: 12 residues. CDR3 sequence reads: CASSSSHNEQFF. CDR3 DNA: TGTGCCAGCAGCTCCAGCCACAATGAGCAGTTCTTC. Based on the CDR3 plus reference TRBV7-9 and TRBJ2-1, the full variable domain is DTGVSQNPRHKITKRGQNVTFRCDPISEHNRLYWYRQTLGQGPEFLTYFQNEAQLEKSRLLSDRFSAERPKGSFSTLEIQRTEQGDSAMYLCASSSSHNEQFFGPGTRLTVL.

The sample holds many counts of this clonotype. This sequence joins TRBV30 and TRBJ1-1; D gene ambiguous. Germline CDR1 is GTSNPN and CDR2 is SVGIG (reference sequence). CDR3 length equals 17 residues. V was trimmed by 0 bases and J by 4 bases, leaving 21 bases between them. DNA for the CDR3: TGTGCCTGGAGTGTAAGGCCCAGCCGTACTCGGAGCACTGAAGCTTTCTTT. Its translation: CAWSVRPSRTRSTEAFF.

In its sample, this clonotype was seen many times. The CDR3 coding sequence is TGTGCCAGCAGCCACAAAAGAACCACCTACTCTGGAAACACCATATATTTT. Protein sequence: CASSHKRTTYSGNTIYF. V and J are TRBV3-1 and TRBJ1-3, with no clear D. Germline assignment: CDR1 LGHDT and CDR2 YNNKEL (reference sequence). This CDR3 is 17 amino acids long. With 3 bases removed from V and 0 bases from J, the gap between germline ends came to 15 bases.

The rearrangement joins TRBV10-2 to TRBJ2-7; 7 bases agree with TRBD1. CDR1 and CDR2 from the germline V gene are WSHSY and SAAADI. This CDR3 is built from 12 residues. V was pared by 11 bases and J by 5 bases, with 9 bases of the junction left unmatched. Here the CDR3 reads CAVNRGEDEQYF. In DNA, the CDR3 is TGCGCCGTCAACAGGGGAGAGGACGAGCAGTACTTC.

This clonotype appeared a few times. The chain employs TRBV20-1 and TRBJ2-1; no clear D. The CDR3 is made up of 10 amino acids. CDR1 and CDR2 from the germline V gene are DFQATT and SNEGSKA (reference sequence). V gave up 6 bases and J gave up 7 bases, with 7 bases separating them. DNA for the CDR3: TGCAGTGCGTTTTCGAATGAGCAGTTCTTC. Translation gives CSAFSNEQFF.

The chain has TRBV2 and TRBJ2-6, with D unclear. This CDR3 has 17 amino acids. V was shortened by 9 bases and J by 0 bases, with 18 bases between the two germline ends. Germline V lookup: CDR1 SNHLY, CDR2 FYNNEI. Written as DNA, the CDR3 is TGTGCCAGATCAGACCGAGTCGACGCCTCTGGGGCCAACGTCCTGACTTTC. It is translated as CARSDRVDASGANVLTF. Filled out from reference TRBV2 and TRBJ2-6, the complete variable domain reads EPEVTQTPSHQVTQMGQEVILRCVPISNHLYFYWYRQILGQKVEFLVSFYNNEISEKSEIFDDQFSVERPDGSNFTLKIRSTKLEDSAMYFCARSDRVDASGANVLTFGAGSRLTVL.

The chain employs TRBV27 and TRBJ1-4, with D perhaps matching TRBD1 (5 bases). V lost 5 bases to trimming and J lost 4 bases, with 11 bases between them. Germline CDR1 reads MNHEY; CDR2 reads SMNVEV (reference sequence). The CDR3 runs to 14 residues. The CDR3 spells CASSRGQLNEKLFF. The CDR3 nucleotides are TGTGCCAGCAGTAGAGGACAACTTAATGAAAAACTGTTTTTT.

This clonotype was seen at least ten times. At one end the junction does not follow the germline gene, possibly because of a read error. The chain joins TRBV18 to TRBJ1-1; D ambiguous. Germline V lookup: CDR1 KGHSH, CDR2 LQKENI. This CDR3 has 15 residues. This chain's CDR3 is CASSPYQRPNTEASF. The DNA of the CDR3 is TGTGCCAGCTCACCATATCAGAGACCGAACACTGAAGCTTCCTTT.